The T cell receptor beta chain under discussion was sequenced for a study of post-analysis software for immune sequencing data (dated by TCRdb to about 2015). Describing the broader study: Disease courses on record covered relapsing-remitting, secondary progressive and progressive-relapsing multiple sclerosis, though some patients had no subtype annotation. The patient repertoires were set against approximately 10 previously published healthy control repertoires from donors whose ages ranged from about 6 to 25 years. A subset of samples was prepared in parallel using single-end sample barcoding, then pooled and co-amplified after Illumina adapter ligation. What the research found in general, with its limitations: When samples were clustered directly using the F measure, samples prepared in the same batch co-clustered strongly, which prompted a batch-effect correction. The multiple sclerosis patient group was slightly younger than the control group. Normalized Chao1 diversity was significantly lower in multiple sclerosis patients than controls, suggesting substantial peripheral T-cell clonal expansion.

The library was made by PCR. TCRdb lists the instrument as Illumina HiSeq 2500. Unique molecular identifiers were incorporated into TCR beta cDNA libraries to reduce PCR and sequencing biases. Every 1 to 10 million input T cells yielded approximately 500,000 cDNA molecules, meaning each molecule approximated one T cell. Patient libraries were prepared and sequenced with the same protocol used for the earlier healthy control dataset. Samples belonging to the same batch were prepared together, multiplexed and sequenced on a shared HiSeq lane. The published analysis was carried out like this. Raw barcoded reads were processed with MIGEC, discarding single-read molecular identifier groups before consensus assembly and CDR3 extraction. Clonotype tables were post-analysed with VDJtools, and diversity was normalized by down-sampling all datasets to the smallest sample size. Repertoire overlap clustering matched CDR3 amino acid but not nucleotide sequences to correct batch-related cross-sample contamination. TCRdb trimmed the raw reads at Q25, called clones with MiXCR and kept productive beta chains. CDR3 protein duplicates are merged, each entry listing the most common genes and DNA. What appears here as the V and J calls and clone size reflects TCRdb's work, not the paper's. The sample includes some 370,000 distinct CDR3 sequences, with roughly 38% observed a single time. In total, the top ten clones hold about an eighth of the sample.

TCR beta repertoires were profiled from peripheral blood of 13 young patients with multiple sclerosis to demonstrate the VDJtools post-analysis software. The multiple sclerosis patients were children and adolescents ranging in age from about 6 to 17 years. Comment on this clonotype: Its antigen is currently not known. No base quality values were provided; no much bigger clone lies one nucleotide off.

The receptor was isolated from a girl aged 10 to 17 with multiple sclerosis. Sequencing was carried out using blood.

The nucleotide sequence is given as TGTGCCAGCAGTTGGGGACAGGAAGGGGGTTATGGCTACACCTTC. This codes for CASSWGQEGGYGYTF. The sequence links TRBV6-5 to TRBJ1-2; TRBD1 aligns with 8 central bases. As encoded in the germline V gene, CDR1 is MNHEY while CDR2 is SVGAGI. The CDR3 runs 15 residues from the cysteine to the phenylalanine. Only the CDR3 DNA stays, 45 bases, in frame from base 1. The germline V and J ends show losses of 4 bases and 5 bases respectively, and no gene match explains 9 bases of the junction.